This TCR beta chain derives from a study of shared clonotypes between healthy human individuals. Study-level results: Even with large depth, rarefaction showed that sorted-subset sequencing was incomplete.

Every one of the donors was a Caucasian adult that lived in Nashville, Tennessee. Of note for this clone: Its matching antigen is unknown.

Assay: immunoSEQ multiplex PCR; the TCRdb copy retains only in-frame clones and omits some. This sample has more than 850,000 clones; 78% occur once, and the top ten carry more than 0.5%. J gave up 7 bases and V 5 bases, and 11 bases lay outside the gene matches. Germline CDR1 reads LNHNV; CDR2 reads YYDKDF (reference sequence). This CDR3 comprises 15 residues. The sequencing input was memory CD4+ T cells from PBMCs. Subset specified: CD45RA-negative fraction. This TCR came from a man between 18 and 29 years old in good health. Some clones in this sample may be carry-over from other donors' samples. The V gene is TRBV15, the J gene TRBJ2-7; 10 nucleotides align to TRBD1. In DNA form, the CDR3 reads TGTGCCACCAGCTCCCGGGACAGGGGTTTTTATGAGCAGTACTTC. Amino acids: CATSSRDRGFYEQYF.